The T cell receptor (beta chain) described here comes from a study of T cells in Graves' hyperthyroidism and ophthalmopathy. For Graves' hyperthyroidism to be stable, ophthalmopathy could not progress within 18 months. Using RNA transcripts as the source, TCR beta CDR3 regions were amplified. The HTBI set primed first-round TCR CDR3 RT-PCR. TCRdb reanalysed the multiplex PCR reads using MiXCR and keeps one entry per CDR3 protein. Altogether some 770,000 distinct CDR3 sequences are present, approximately 16% being singletons, with the ten largest covering around 8.1%. This clonotype was counted ten times or more. The CDR3 loop spans 15 amino acids. The V end lost 3 bases, the J end lost 8 bases, and 20 bases lay between the germline ends. Germline CDR1 is DFQATT and CDR2 is SNEGSKA (reference sequence).

This chain links TRBV20-1 with TRBJ2-1; a weak D match, TRBD2 (6 bases). What was sequenced was blood. This TCR came from a man between 18 and 35 years old with Graves' hyperthyroidism. CDR3 nucleotide sequence: TGCAGTGCTAGGAAAGCGGGCCGACGCGTGGATGAGCAGTTCTTC. It yields the protein CSARKAGRRVDEQFF.